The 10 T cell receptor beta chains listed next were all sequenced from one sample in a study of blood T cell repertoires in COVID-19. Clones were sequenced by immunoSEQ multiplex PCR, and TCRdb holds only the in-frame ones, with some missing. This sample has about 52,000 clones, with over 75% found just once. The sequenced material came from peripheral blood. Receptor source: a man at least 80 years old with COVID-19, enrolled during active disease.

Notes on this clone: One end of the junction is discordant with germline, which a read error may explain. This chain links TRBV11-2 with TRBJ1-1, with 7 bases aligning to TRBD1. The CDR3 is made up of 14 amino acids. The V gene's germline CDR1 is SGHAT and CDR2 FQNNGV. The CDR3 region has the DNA TGTGCCAGCAGAACCACAGGGGCGAACACTGAGGCTTTCTTT. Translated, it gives CASRTTGANTEAFF.

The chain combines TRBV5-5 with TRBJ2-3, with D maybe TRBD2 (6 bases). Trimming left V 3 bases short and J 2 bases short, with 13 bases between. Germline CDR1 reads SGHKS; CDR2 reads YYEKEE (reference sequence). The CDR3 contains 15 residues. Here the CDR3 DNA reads TGTGCCAGCAGCTCCGGGGGACCGTTCACAGATACGCAGTATTTT. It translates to CASSSGGPFTDTQYF.

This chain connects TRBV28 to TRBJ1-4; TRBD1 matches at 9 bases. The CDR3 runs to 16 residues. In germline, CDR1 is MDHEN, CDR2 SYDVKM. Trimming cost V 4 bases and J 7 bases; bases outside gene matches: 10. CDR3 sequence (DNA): TGTGCCAGCAGTTCCCTACCGGGACAGGGAGGTGAAAAACTGTTTTTT. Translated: CASSSLPGQGGEKLFF.

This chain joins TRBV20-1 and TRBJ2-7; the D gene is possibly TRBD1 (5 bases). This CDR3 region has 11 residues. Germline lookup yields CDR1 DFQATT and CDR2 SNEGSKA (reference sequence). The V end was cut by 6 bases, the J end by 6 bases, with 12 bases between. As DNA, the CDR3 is TGCAGTGCCCTGGAAGGGGTCGAGCAGTACGTC. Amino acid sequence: CSALEGVEQYV.

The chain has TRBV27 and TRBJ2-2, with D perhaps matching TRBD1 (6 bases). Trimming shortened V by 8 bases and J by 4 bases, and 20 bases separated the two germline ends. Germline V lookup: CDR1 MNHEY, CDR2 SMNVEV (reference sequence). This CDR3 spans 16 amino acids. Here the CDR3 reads CASSPSGVPSTGELFF. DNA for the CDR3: TGTGCCAGCTCACCATCAGGGGTCCCGAGCACCGGGGAGCTGTTTTTT.

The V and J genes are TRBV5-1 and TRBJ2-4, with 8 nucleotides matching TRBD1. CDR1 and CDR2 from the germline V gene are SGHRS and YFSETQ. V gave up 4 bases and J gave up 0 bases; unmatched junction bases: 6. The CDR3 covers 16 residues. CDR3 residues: CASSRGTGSAKNIQYF. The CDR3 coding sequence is TGCGCCAGCAGCAGGGGGACAGGCTCAGCCAAAAACATTCAGTACTTC.

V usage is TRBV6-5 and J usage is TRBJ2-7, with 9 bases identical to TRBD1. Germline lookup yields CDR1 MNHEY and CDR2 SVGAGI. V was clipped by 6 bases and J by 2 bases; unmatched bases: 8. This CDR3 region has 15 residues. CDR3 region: CASSPGQGRTYEQYF. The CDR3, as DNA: TGTGCCAGCAGCCCCGGACAGGGGAGGACCTACGAGCAGTACTTC.

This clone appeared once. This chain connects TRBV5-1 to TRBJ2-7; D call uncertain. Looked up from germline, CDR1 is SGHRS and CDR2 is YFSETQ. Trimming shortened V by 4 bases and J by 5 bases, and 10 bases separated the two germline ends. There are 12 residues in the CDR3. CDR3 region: CASSAPSDEQYF. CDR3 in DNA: TGCGCCAGCAGCGCGCCGTCCGACGAGCAGTACTTC.

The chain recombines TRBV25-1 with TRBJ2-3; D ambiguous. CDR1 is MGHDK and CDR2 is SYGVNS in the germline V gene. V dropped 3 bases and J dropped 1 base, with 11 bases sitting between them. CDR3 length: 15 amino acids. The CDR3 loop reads CASSEGLGRTDTQYF. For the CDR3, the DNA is TGTGCCAGCAGTGAGGGTCTTGGGCGCACAGATACGCAGTATTTT.

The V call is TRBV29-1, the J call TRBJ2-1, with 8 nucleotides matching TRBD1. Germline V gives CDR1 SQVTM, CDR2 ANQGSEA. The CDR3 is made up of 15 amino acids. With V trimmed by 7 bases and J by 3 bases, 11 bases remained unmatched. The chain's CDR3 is CSARDTGGGYNEQFF. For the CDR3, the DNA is TGCAGCGCCCGGGATACAGGGGGTGGCTACAATGAGCAGTTCTTC.